The TCR beta chain under discussion was sequenced for a study of a mutant IDH1 vaccine in newly diagnosed glioma. This clone was recorded once. Its antigen remains unidentified. Trimming removed 3 bases from V and 2 bases from J, with 8 bases in between. The CDR3 is 13 amino acids. Germline V CDR1 and CDR2: SGHTA, FQGNSA. Assay used: immunoSEQ multiplex PCR; TCRdb lists only in-frame clones, some missing. The sample has 25,000 to 35,000 clones; around 89% are singletons. Time point in this sample: week 23, last vaccination. The investigators gave 300 ug of mutant IDH1 20-mer peptide in each vaccine dose, together with topical imiquimod.

The V call is TRBV7-2, the J call TRBJ2-7; D ambiguous. This specimen consisted of PBMCs, obtained from a glioma patient whose treatment included an IDH1 peptide vaccine. This receptor was taken from a man aged 35 to 55 with glioma. The CDR3 is CASSLTDTYEQYF. The CDR3 coding sequence is TGTGCCAGCAGCTTGACTGACACCTACGAGCAGTACTTC.